These 8 T cell receptor beta chains were all obtained from the same sample, sequenced in a study of response to subunit inactivated influenza vaccine. TCRdb re-analysed the RT-PCR reads in MiXCR, keeping a single row per CDR3 protein. The table has more than 450,000 distinct CDR3 sequences, about 10% seen once; the top ten hold 10%. The material sequenced was PBMCs from blood, taken on the day of vaccination. The origin of the receptors is a man aged 50 to 59 who received an inactivated influenza vaccine.

A few counts support this clonotype. J is TRBJ2-7 and V is TRBV11-2, with D possibly matching TRBD1 (6 bases). CDR1 is SGHAT, CDR2 FQNNGV, per germline. The CDR3 totals 14 residues. Trimming left V 5 bases short and J 3 bases short, with 14 bases between. CDR3 region: CASSIQGGGYEQYF. CDR3 DNA: TGTGCCAGCAGCATACAGGGTGGAGGCTACGAGCAGTACTTC.

This clonotype has a handful of counts. The rearrangement joins TRBV7-9 to TRBJ2-1, with D perhaps being TRBD1 or TRBD2 (5 bases each). V was pared by 5 bases and J by 9 bases, with 23 bases between. Germline V gene sequence: CDR1 SEHNR, CDR2 FQNEAQ (reference sequence). The CDR3 contains 16 residues. Written as DNA, the CDR3 is TGTGCCAGCAGCAACAGAAACCAGGGAGAGGTGGTTGAGCAGTTCTTC. This encodes CASSNRNQGEVVEQFF.

V is TRBV4-3 and J is TRBJ2-7, with 7 bases fitting TRBD2. The CDR3 is made up of 16 amino acids. Trimming at V came to 0 bases and at J to 3 bases, leaving 8 bases not matched to a gene. CDR1 and CDR2 from the germline V gene are LGHNA and YSLEER. The CDR3: CASSQEYGAGDYEQYF. The CDR3 DNA reads as TGCGCCAGCAGCCAAGAATACGGGGCGGGAGACTACGAGCAGTACTTC.

The chain uses TRBV12-3 or TRBV12-4 and TRBJ1-5, with TRBD1 identical over 8 bases. V dropped 5 bases and J dropped 5; count of bases not matched to a gene: 11. The CDR3 is 16 amino acids. CDR3: CASSDRGLYQHQPQHF. In nucleotides, the CDR3 is TGTGCCAGCAGTGACAGGGGCCTATACCAACATCAGCCCCAGCATTTT.

There are many counts of this clonotype. The chain has TRBV29-1 and TRBJ2-7, with 14 bases lining up with TRBD2. This CDR3 contains 14 residues. The germline CDR1 and CDR2 sequences are SQVTM and ANQGSEA. Trimming took 6 bases from V and 4 from J; bases not matched to a gene: 5. CDR3 residues: CSVTGLAGVYEQYF. The CDR3 coding sequence is TGCAGCGTCACGGGACTAGCGGGAGTGTACGAGCAGTACTTC.

Remarks on this clonotype: The junction shows a germline mismatch at one end, possibly a read error. CDR3 residues: CASSLFGEGSTHTQYF. Written as DNA, the CDR3 is TGTGCCAGCAGTTTATTTGGGGAGGGTAGCACACATACGCAGTATTTT. The chain uses TRBV27 and TRBJ2-3, with TRBD2 matching 7 bases. CDR1 is MNHEY and CDR2 is SMNVEV in the germline V gene (reference sequence). The CDR3 is made up of 16 amino acids.

In this sample, this clonotype turned up a few times. The V gene is TRBV4-3, the J gene TRBJ1-1; TRBD1 matches at 8 bases. The CDR3 is 14 amino acids. Germline V CDR1 and CDR2: LGHNA, YSLEER. V gave up 3 bases and J gave up 7 bases; unmatched junction bases: 7. CDR3 sequence (DNA): TGCGCCAGCAGCCACCTGACAGGGGAAGGTGAAGCTTTCTTT. Protein: CASSHLTGEGEAFF.

The chain has TRBV11-1 and TRBJ2-4; weak D call: TRBD2 (6 bases). V was clipped by 0 bases and J by 2 bases, with 23 bases between them. The length of the CDR3 is 20 residues. Germline CDR1 and CDR2: SGHAT and FQDESV (reference sequence). The CDR3 DNA reads TGTGCCAGCAGCTTAGCGGGGCGGGGCTTTTCTACTCTTCCCAAAAACATTCAGTACTTC. This encodes CASSLAGRGFSTLPKNIQYF.